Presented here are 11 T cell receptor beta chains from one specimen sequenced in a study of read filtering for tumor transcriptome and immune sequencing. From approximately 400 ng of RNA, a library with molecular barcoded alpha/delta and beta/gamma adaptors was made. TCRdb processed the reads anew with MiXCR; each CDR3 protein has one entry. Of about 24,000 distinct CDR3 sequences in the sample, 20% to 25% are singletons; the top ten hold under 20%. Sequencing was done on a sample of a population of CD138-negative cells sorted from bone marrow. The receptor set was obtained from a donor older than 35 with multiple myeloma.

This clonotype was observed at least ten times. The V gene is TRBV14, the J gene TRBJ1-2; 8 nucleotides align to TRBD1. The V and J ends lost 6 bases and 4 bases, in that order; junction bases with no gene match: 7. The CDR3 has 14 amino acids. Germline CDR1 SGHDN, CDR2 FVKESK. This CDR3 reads CASRPHDRGYGYTF. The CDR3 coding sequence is TGTGCCAGCAGACCTCACGACAGGGGCTATGGCTACACCTTC.

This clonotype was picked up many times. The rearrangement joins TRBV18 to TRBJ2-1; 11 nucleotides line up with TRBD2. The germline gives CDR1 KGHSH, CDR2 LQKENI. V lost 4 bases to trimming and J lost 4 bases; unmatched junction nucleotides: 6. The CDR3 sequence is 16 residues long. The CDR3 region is CASSLKTSGVYNEQFF. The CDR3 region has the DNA TGTGCCAGCTCACTAAAGACTAGCGGGGTTTACAATGAGCAGTTCTTC. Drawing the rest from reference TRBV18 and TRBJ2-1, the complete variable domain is NAGVMQNPRHLVRRRGQEARLRCSPMKGHSHVYWYRQLPEEGLKFMVYLQKENIIDESGMPKERFSAEFPKEGPSILRIQQVVRGDSAAYFCASSLKTSGVYNEQFFGPGTRLTVL.

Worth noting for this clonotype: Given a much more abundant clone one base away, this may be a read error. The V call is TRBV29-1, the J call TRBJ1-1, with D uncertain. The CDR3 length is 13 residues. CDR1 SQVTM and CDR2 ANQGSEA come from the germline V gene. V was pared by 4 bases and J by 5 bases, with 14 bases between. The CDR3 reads CSVGHQWWTEAFF. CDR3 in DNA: TGCAGCGTTGGACATCAATGGTGGACTGAAGCTTTCTTT.

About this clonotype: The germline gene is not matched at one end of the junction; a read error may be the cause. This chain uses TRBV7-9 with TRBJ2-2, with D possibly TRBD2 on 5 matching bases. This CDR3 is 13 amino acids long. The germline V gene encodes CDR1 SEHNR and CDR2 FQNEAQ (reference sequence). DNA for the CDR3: TGTGCCAGCGAGAGCGAGGGTCACGGGGAGCTGTTCTTT. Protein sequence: CASESEGHGELFF.

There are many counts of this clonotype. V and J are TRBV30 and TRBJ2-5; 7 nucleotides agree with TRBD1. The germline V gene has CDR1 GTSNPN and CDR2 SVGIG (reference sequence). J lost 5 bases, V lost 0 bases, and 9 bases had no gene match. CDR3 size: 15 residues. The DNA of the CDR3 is TGTGCCTGGAGTGTACTCATAGGGGGCGGGGAGACCCAGTACTTC. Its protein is CAWSVLIGGGETQYF.

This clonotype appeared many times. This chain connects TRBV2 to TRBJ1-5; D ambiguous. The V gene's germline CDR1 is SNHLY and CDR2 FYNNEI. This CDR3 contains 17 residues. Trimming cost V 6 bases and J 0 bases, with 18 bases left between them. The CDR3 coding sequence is TGTGCCAGCAGACGGACCCCAGAGAACCATAGCAATCAGCCCCAGCATTTT. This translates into CASRRTPENHSNQPQHF.

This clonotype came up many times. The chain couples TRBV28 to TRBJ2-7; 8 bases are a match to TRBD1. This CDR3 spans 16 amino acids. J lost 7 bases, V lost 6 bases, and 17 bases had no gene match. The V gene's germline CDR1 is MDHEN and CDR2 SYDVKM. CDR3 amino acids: CASSPLSTGVQGEQYF. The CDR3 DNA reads TGTGCCAGCAGCCCCCTGTCGACAGGGGTTCAGGGAGAGCAGTACTTC. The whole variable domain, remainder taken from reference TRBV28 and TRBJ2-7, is DVKVTQSSRYLVKRTGEKVFLECVQDMDHENMFWYRQDPGLGLRLIYFSYDVKMKEKGDIPEGYSVSREKKERFSLILESASTNQTSMYLCASSPLSTGVQGEQYFGPGTRLTVT.

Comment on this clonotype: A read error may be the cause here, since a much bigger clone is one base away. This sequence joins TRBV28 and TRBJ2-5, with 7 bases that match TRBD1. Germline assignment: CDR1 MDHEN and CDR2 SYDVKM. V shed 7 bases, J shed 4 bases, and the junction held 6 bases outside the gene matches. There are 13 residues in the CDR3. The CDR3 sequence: CASTGQDRETQYF. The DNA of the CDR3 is TGTGCCAGCACCGGACAGGATCGAGAGACCCAGTACTTC.

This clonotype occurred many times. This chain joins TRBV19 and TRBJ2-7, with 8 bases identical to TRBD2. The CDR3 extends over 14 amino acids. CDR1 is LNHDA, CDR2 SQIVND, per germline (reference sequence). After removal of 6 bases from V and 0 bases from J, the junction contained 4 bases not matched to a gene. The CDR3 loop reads CASSGGDLSYEQYF. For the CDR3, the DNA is TGTGCCAGTAGCGGGGGGGACCTCTCCTACGAGCAGTACTTC.

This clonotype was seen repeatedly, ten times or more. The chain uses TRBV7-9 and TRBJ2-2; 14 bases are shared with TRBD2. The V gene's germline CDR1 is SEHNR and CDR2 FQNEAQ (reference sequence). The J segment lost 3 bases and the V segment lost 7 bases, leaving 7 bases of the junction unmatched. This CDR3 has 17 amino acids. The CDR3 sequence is CASTDPGLAGDTGELFF. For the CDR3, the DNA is TGTGCCAGCACCGACCCGGGACTAGCGGGGGACACCGGGGAGCTGTTTTTT.

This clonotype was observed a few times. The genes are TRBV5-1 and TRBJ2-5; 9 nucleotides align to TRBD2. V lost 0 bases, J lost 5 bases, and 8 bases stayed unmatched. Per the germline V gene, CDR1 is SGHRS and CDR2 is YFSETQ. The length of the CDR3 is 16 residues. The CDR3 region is CASSLGGRAGSETQYF. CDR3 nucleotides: TGCGCCAGCAGCTTGGGCGGGAGGGCCGGAAGTGAGACCCAGTACTTC. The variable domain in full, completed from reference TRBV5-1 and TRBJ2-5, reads KAGVTQTPRYLIKTRGQQVTLSCSPISGHRSVSWYQQTPGQGLQFLFEYFSETQRNKGNFPGRFSGRQFSNSRSEMNVSTLELGDSALYLCASSLGGRAGSETQYFGPGTRLLVL.